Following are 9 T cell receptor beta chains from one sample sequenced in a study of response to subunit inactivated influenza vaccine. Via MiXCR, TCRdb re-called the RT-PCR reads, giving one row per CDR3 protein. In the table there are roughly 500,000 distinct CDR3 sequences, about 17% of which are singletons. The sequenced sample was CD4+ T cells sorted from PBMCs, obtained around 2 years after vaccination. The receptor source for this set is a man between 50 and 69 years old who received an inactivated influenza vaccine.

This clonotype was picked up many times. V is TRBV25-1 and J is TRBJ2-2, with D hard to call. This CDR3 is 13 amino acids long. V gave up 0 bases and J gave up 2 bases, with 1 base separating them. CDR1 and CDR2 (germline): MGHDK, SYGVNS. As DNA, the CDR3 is TGTGCCAGCAGTGAATATAACACCGGGGAGCTGTTTTTT. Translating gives CASSEYNTGELFF.

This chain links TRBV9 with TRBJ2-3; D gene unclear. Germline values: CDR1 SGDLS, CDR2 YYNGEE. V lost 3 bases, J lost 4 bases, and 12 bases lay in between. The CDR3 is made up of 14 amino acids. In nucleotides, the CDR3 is TGTGCCAGCAGCGCACAGATAGGTGCAGATACGCAGTATTTT. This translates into CASSAQIGADTQYF.

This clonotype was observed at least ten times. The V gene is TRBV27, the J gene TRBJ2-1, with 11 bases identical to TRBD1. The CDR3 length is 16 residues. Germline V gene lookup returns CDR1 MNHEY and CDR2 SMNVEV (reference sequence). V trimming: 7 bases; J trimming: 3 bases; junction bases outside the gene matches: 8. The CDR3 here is CASTLGGTGGYNEQFF. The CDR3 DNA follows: TGTGCCAGCACTCTCGGGGGGACAGGGGGCTACAATGAGCAGTTCTTC.

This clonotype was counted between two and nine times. The CDR3 DNA follows: TGTGCCAGCAGCCGGGGACAGGGGGCTCCCTATGGCTACACCTTC. Its protein product is CASSRGQGAPYGYTF. The chain couples TRBV4-2 to TRBJ1-2, with 12 bases that match TRBD1. Germline CDR1 is LGHNA and CDR2 is YNFKEQ. CDR3 length: 15 amino acids. J was trimmed by 4 bases and V by 4 bases; bases with no gene match: 4.

The CDR3 region has the DNA TGTGCCACAAGCGGGGACGAGAATGAGCAGTTCTTC. It translates to CATSGDENEQFF. The J gene is TRBJ2-1, the V gene TRBV24-1, with 7 positions matching TRBD2. This CDR3 contains 12 residues. Germline lookup yields CDR1 KGHDR and CDR2 SFDVKD. The V gene end was trimmed by 10 bases and the J gene end by 7 bases; junction bases not matched to a gene: 6.

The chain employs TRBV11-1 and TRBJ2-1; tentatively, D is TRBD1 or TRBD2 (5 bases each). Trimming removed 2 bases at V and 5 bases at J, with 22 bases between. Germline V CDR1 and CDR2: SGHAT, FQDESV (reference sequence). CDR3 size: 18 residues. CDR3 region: CASSLYTMRRDGHNEQFF. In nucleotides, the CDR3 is TGTGCCAGCAGCTTATATACTATGCGTCGGGACGGCCACAATGAGCAGTTCTTC. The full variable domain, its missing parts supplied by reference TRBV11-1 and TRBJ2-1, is EAEVAQSPRYKITEKSQAVAFWCDPISGHATLYWYRQILGQGPELLVQFQDESVVDDSQLPKDRFSAERLKGVDSTLKIQPAELGDSAMYLCASSLYTMRRDGHNEQFFGPGTRLTVL.

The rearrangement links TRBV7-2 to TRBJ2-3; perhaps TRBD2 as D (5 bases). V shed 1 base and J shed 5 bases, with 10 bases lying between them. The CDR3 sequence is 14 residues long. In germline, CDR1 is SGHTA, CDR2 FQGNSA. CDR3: CASSLVLAGDTQYF. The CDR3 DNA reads TGTGCCAGCAGCTTAGTTCTAGCAGGAGATACGCAGTATTTT. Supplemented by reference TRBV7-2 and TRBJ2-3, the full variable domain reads GAGVSQSPSNKVTEKGKDVELRCDPISGHTALYWYRQSLGQGLEFLIYFQGNSAPDKSGLPSDRFSAERTGGSVSTLTIQRTQQEDSAVYLCASSLVLAGDTQYFGPGTRLTVL.

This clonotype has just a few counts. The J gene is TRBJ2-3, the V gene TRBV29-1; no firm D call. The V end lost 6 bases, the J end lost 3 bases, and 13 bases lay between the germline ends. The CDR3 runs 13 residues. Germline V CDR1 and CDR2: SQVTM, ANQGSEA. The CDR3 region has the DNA TGCAGCGTCCATCGGGCAGAAACAGATACGCAGTATTTT. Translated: CSVHRAETDTQYF.

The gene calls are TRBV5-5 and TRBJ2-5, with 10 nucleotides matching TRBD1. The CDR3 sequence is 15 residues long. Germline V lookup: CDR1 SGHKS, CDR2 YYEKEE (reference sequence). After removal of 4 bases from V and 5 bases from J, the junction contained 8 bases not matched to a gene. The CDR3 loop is CASSPLGQGLETQYF. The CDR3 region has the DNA TGTGCCAGCAGCCCGCTGGGACAGGGGCTCGAGACCCAGTACTTC.